The TCR beta chain described here comes from a study of blood T cell repertoires in COVID-19. V lost 7 bases, J lost 6 bases, and 9 bases stayed unmatched. Germline CDR1 SNHLY, CDR2 FYNNEI. CDR3 length: 14 amino acids. As originally analysed: It was from reference gene primer amplification that nucleated cell counts were estimated. Clones were read by immunoSEQ multiplex PCR, and TCRdb kept only the in-frame ones, dropping some. V and J calls and clone size are given by that table; D and trimming were obtained from the DNA. This table holds 30,000 to 45,000 clones, roughly 80% found once. The material sequenced was peripheral blood. The chain is built from TRBV2 and TRBJ2-4; 7 nucleotides align to TRBD1. This TCR was recovered from a man in his 60s with active COVID-19. CDR3 protein: CASKLQGIGNIQYF. As DNA, the CDR3 is TGTGCCAGCAAACTACAGGGGATTGGAAACATTCAGTACTTC.